This T cell receptor beta chain was captured in a study of shared clonotypes between healthy human individuals. Measured with immunoSEQ multiplex PCR; TCRdb has only the in-frame clones, and not every one. The data contain about 1 million clones, under 80% of them singletons. In its sample, this clone was seen once. Source material: memory CD4+ T cells sorted from blood. Subset given: CD45RA-negative fraction. This receptor was obtained from a young man in good health.

In nucleotides, the CDR3 is TGTGCCTGGAGCCTGGACAGGGGAACATGGGGGACAAACATTCAGTACTTC. Protein: CAWSLDRGTWGTNIQYF. The rearrangement uses TRBV30 and TRBJ2-4, with 9 bases aligning to TRBD1. The CDR3 loop spans 17 amino acids. With V trimmed by 3 bases and J by 6 bases, 15 bases remained unmatched. The V gene's germline CDR1 is GTSNPN and CDR2 SVGIG (reference sequence).